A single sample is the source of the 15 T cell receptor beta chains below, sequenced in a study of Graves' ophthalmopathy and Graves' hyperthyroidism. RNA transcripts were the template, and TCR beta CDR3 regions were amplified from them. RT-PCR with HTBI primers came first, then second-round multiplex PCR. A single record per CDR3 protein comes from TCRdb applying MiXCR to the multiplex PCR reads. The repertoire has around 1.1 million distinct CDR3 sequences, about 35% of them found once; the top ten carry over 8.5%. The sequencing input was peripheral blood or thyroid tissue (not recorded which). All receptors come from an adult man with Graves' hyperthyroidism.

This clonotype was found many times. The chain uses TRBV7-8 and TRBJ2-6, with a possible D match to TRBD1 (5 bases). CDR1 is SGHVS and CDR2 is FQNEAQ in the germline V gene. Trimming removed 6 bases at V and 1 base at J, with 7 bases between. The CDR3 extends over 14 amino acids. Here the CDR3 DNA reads TGTGCCAGCAGGGCAGGGTCTGGGGCCAACGTCCTGACTTTC. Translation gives CASRAGSGANVLTF.

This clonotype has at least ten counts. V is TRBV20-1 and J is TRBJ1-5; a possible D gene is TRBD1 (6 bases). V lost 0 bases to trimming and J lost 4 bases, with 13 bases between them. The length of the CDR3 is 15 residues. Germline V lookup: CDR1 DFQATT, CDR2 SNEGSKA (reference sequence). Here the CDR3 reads CSARETGSVNQPQHF. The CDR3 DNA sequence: TGCAGTGCTAGAGAAACAGGGAGCGTTAATCAGCCCCAGCATTTT.

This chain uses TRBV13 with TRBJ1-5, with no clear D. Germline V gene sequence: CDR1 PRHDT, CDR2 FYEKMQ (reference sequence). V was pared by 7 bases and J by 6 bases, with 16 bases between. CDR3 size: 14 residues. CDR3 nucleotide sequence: TGTGCCAGCACCCCCGGCGGGTCTGGTCAGCCCCAGCATTTT. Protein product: CASTPGGSGQPQHF.

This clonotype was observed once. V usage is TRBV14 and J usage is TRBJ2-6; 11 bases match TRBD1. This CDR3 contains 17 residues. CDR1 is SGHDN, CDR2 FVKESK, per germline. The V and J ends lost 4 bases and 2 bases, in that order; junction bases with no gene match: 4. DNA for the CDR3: TGTGCCAGCAGCCGTCGGACAGGGGGCGCTGGGGCCAACGTCCTGACTTTC. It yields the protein CASSRRTGGAGANVLTF.

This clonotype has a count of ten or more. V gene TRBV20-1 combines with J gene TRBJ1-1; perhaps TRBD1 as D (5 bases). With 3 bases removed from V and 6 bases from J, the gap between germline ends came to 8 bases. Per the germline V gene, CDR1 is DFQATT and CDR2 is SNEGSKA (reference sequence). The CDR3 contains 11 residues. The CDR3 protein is CSASPGPEAFF. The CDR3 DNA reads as TGCAGTGCTAGCCCGGGACCTGAAGCTTTCTTT.

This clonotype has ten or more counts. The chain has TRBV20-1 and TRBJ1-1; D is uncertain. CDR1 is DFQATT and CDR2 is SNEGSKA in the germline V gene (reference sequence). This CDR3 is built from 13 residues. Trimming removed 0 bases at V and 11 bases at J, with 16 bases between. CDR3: CSARDPSGMGAFF. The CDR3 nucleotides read TGCAGTGCTAGAGATCCGTCCGGGATGGGTGCTTTCTTT.

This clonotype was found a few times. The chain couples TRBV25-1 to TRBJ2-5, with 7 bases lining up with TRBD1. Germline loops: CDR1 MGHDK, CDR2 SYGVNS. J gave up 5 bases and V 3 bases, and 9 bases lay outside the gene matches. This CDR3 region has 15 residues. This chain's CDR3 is CASSDATRGSETQYF. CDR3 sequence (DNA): TGTGCCAGCAGTGACGCAACCAGGGGGTCGGAGACCCAGTACTTC.

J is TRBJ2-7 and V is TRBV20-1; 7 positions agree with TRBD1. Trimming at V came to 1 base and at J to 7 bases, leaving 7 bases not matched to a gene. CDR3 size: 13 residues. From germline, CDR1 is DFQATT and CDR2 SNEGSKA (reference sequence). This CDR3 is CSARVKGAGEQYF. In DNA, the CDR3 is TGCAGTGCTAGAGTGAAGGGGGCCGGAGAGCAGTACTTC.

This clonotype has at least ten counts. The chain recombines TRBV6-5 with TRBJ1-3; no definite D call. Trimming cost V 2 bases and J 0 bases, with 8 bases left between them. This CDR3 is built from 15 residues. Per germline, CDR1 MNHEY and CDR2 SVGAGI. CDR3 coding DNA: TGTGCCAGCAGTTACAACCAACCCTCTGGAAACACCATATATTTT. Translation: CASSYNQPSGNTIYF.

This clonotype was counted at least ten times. CDR3 amino acids: CATSRDPEGNTEAFF. CDR3 nucleotide sequence: TGTGCCACCAGCAGAGATCCCGAGGGAAACACTGAAGCTTTCTTT. The gene calls are TRBV15 and TRBJ1-1; no definite D call. With 0 bases removed from V and 2 bases from J, the gap between germline ends came to 10 bases. The CDR3 loop spans 15 amino acids. Looked up from germline, CDR1 is LNHNV and CDR2 is YYDKDF (reference sequence).

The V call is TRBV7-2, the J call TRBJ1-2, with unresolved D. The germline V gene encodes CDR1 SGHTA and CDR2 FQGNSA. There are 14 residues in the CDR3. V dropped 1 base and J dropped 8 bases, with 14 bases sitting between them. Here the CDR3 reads CASSLVGRGLGYTF. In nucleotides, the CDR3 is TGTGCCAGCAGCTTAGTAGGGCGGGGTCTAGGCTACACCTTC.

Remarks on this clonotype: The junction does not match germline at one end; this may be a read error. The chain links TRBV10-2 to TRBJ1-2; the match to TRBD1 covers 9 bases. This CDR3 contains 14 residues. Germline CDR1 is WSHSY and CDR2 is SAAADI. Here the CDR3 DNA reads TGTGCCAGCAGCAAGGGACAGGGAGTCTATGGCTACACCTTC. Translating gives CASSKGQGVYGYTF.

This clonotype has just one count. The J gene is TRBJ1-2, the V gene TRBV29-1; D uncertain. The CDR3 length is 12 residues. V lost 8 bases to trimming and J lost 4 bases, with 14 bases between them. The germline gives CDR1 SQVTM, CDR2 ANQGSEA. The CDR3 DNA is TGCAGCTCACGTGGATCTTCCTATGGCTACACCTTC. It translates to CSSRGSSYGYTF.

The CDR3 DNA follows: TGTGCCAGTAGTATGCAGGAAGGGGAAGAGACCCAGTACTTC. Translation: CASSMQEGEETQYF. The chain recombines TRBV19 with TRBJ2-5; tentatively, D is TRBD1 (5 bases). V dropped 3 bases and J dropped 3 bases, with 11 bases sitting between them. Germline V gene sequence: CDR1 LNHDA, CDR2 SQIVND (reference sequence). CDR3 length: 14 residues.

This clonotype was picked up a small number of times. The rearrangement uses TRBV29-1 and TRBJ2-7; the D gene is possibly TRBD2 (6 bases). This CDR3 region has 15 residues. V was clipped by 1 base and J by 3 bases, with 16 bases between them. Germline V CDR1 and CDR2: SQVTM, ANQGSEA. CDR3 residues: CSVEARSRGIYEQYF. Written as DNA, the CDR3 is TGCAGCGTTGAAGCCCGTTCCCGGGGGATCTACGAGCAGTACTTC.